This T cell receptor beta chain was identified during a study of blood T cell repertoires in COVID-19. Overall study: Samples representing acute and convalescent COVID-19 were sourced from the United States, Italy and Spain. Nucleic acid was either cDNA or gDNA, and it came from T cells, B-cell-depleted T cells, or PBMCs.

The V gene's germline CDR1 is SGHRS and CDR2 YFSETQ. The V segment lost 2 bases and the J segment 0 bases; nucleotides outside the gene matches: 3. The CDR3 length is 16 residues. Per the study methods: Amplification of reference gene primers was used by the study to estimate nucleated cell counts. The method was immunoSEQ multiplex PCR; TCRdb's version includes in-frame clones alone and lacks a portion of them. V and J calls and clone size are copied from that table; D and trimming were computed from the DNA. The table lists fewer than 70,000 clones, approximately 89% of them singletons. The sample was peripheral blood. This clonotype was obtained from a man aged 45-65 years with active COVID-19. The rearrangement uses TRBV5-1 and TRBJ2-5; TRBD2 matches at 11 bases. The CDR3 region has the DNA TGCGCCAGCAGCTTCCTAGCGGGGGGCAACCAAGAGACCCAGTACTTC. This codes for CASSFLAGGNQETQYF.